Listed below are T cell receptor beta chains from one sample, sequenced in a study of blood T cell repertoires in COVID-19. Method: immunoSEQ multiplex PCR; TCRdb's copy keeps in-frame clones and lacks some. The sample lists approximately 53,000 clones, around 80% occurring once. Sequencing was done on a sample of peripheral blood. These receptors were taken from a man aged 35-49 years with acute or convalescent COVID-19. The CDR3 runs from the conserved cysteine through the conserved F or W. Each record gives: V gene, J gene, clone size, D gene, CDR3 protein, CDR3 DNA. D genes are given only for firm matches. Rows may omit the clone size; those that give it use once, few, many or a size class.

V: TRBV6-5; J: TRBJ1-2; size: .; D: .; CDR3: CASSYRGFDYGYTF; DNA: TGTGCCAGCAGTTACCGGGGGTTTGACTATGGCTACACCTTC
V: TRBV6-5; J: TRBJ1-6; size: .; D: .; CDR3: CASINTGRSSPLHF; DNA: TGTGCCAGCATAAATACAGGGCGGAGTTCACCCCTCCACTTT
V: TRBV7-8; J: TRBJ1-5; size: .; D: TRBD1; CDR3: CASREAGGSGSNQPQHF; DNA: TGTGCCAGCAGGGAAGCAGGGGGCTCGGGGAGCAATCAGCCCCAGCATTTT
V: TRBV20-1; J: TRBJ2-4; size: few; D: TRBD2; CDR3: CSASSGTSGRRDIQYF; DNA: TGCAGTGCTAGTTCAGGGACTAGCGGGCGGCGGGACATTCAGTACTTC
V: TRBV18; J: TRBJ2-1; size: once; D: TRBD1; CDR3: CASSRRQGYNEQFF; DNA: TGTGCCAGCTCACGAAGACAGGGCTACAATGAGCAGTTCTTC
V: TRBV21-1; J: TRBJ1-5; size: .; D: .; CDR3: CASSKGQGQYSNQPQHF; DNA: TGTGCCAGCAGCAAAGGACAGGGGCAATATAGCAATCAGCCCCAGCATTTT
V: TRBV19; J: TRBJ2-2; size: .; D: .; CDR3: CASMAQNTGELFF; DNA: TGTGCCAGTATGGCCCAGAACACCGGGGAGCTGTTTTTT
V: TRBV12-5; J: TRBJ1-1; size: .; D: .; CDR3: CASGLGLGQQPEAFF; DNA: TGTGCTAGTGGTTTGGGACTCGGACAGCAGCCTGAAGCTTTCTTT
V: TRBV3-1/TRBV3-2; J: TRBJ1-5; size: .; D: .; CDR3: CASSLSSDQPQHF; DNA: TGTGCCAGCAGCTTAAGTAGTGATCAGCCCCAGCATTTT
V: TRBV18; J: TRBJ1-2; size: .; D: .; CDR3: CASSPNGQGTLGYTF; DNA: TGTGCCAGCTCACCAAACGGGCAGGGGACCCTTGGCTACACCTTC
V: TRBV11-2; J: TRBJ2-5; size: .; D: TRBD1; CDR3: CASSLSGGTGGETQYF; DNA: TGTGCCAGCAGCTTAAGTGGCGGGACAGGGGGGGAGACCCAGTACTTC
V: TRBV18; J: TRBJ1-2; size: .; D: TRBD1; CDR3: CASSRSGTGPHGYTF; DNA: TGTGCCAGCTCACGCTCCGGGACAGGACCTCACGGCTACACCTTC
V: TRBV9; J: TRBJ1-2; size: .; D: TRBD1; CDR3: CASTGPRGYGYTF; DNA: TGTGCCAGCACGGGGCCCAGGGGGTATGGCTACACCTTC
V: TRBV2; J: TRBJ2-3; size: .; D: TRBD1; CDR3: CASRGDSRTDTQYF; DNA: TGTGCCAGCAGGGGGGACAGTCGCACAGATACGCAGTATTTT
V: TRBV21-1; J: TRBJ2-1; size: .; D: .; CDR3: CASSKIYLTRGQGARYEQFF; DNA: TGTGCCAGCAGCAAAATATACTTGACCCGGGGACAGGGGGCGAGGTATGAGCAGTTCTTC
V: TRBV30; J: TRBJ2-2; size: .; D: .; CDR3: CAFRGTSLTGELFF; DNA: TGTGCCTTTCGGGGTACCTCCCTAACCGGGGAGCTGTTTTTT
V: TRBV15; J: TRBJ1-1; size: .; D: TRBD1; CDR3: CATSTRQGNTEAFF; DNA: TGTGCCACCAGCACAAGACAGGGAAACACTGAAGCTTTCTTT
V: TRBV20-1; J: TRBJ1-1; size: .; D: .; CDR3: CSASAEGNTEAFF; DNA: TGCAGTGCTAGTGCCGAGGGGAACACTGAAGCTTTCTTT
V: TRBV10-2; J: TRBJ2-1; size: .; D: TRBD1; CDR3: CASDSGTGNVEQFF; DNA: TGCGCCAGCGATTCCGGGACAGGTAATGTTGAGCAGTTCTTC
V: TRBV10-3; J: TRBJ1-6; size: .; D: .; CDR3: CAISAGSTSPLHF; DNA: TGTGCCATCAGTGCGGGTTCTACGTCACCCCTCCACTTT
V: TRBV7-2; J: TRBJ2-4; size: .; D: TRBD2; CDR3: CASSLTSGSIVQYF; DNA: TGTGCCAGCAGCTTGACTAGCGGGAGTATAGTTCAGTACTTC
V: TRBV6-1; J: TRBJ1-2; size: .; D: .; CDR3: CASSDTTVSRGQGYTF; DNA: TGTGCCAGCAGTGATACAACAGTTTCTCGTGGTCAAGGCTACACCTTC
V: TRBV29-1; J: TRBJ1-1; size: once; D: TRBD1; CDR3: CSATTGVDTEAFF; DNA: TGCAGCGCAACCACAGGGGTTGACACTGAAGCTTTCTTT
V: TRBV7-9; J: TRBJ2-1; size: .; D: .; CDR3: CASSLGLNEQFF; DNA: TGTGCCAGCAGCTTAGGACTCAATGAGCAGTTCTTC
V: TRBV15; J: TRBJ1-3; size: once; D: .; CDR3: CATSRDVNSGNTIYF; DNA: TGTGCCACCAGCAGAGATGTCAACTCTGGAAACACCATATATTTT
V: TRBV2; J: TRBJ2-4; size: .; D: TRBD2; CDR3: CASSSPSGSSDIQYF; DNA: TGTGCCAGCAGTTCCCCTAGCGGGAGCAGCGACATTCAGTACTTC
V: TRBV18; J: TRBJ2-5; size: .; D: .; CDR3: CASSPPQVQETQYF; DNA: TGTGCCAGCTCACCCCCCCAGGTGCAAGAGACCCAGTACTTC
V: TRBV18; J: TRBJ1-1; size: .; D: TRBD1; CDR3: CASSPMASATGGETEAFF; DNA: TGTGCCAGCTCACCAATGGCGAGTGCGACAGGGGGCGAGACTGAAGCTTTCTTT
V: TRBV7-8; J: TRBJ1-2; size: .; D: TRBD1; CDR3: CASSLGTAYTF; DNA: TGTGCCAGCAGCCTCGGGACAGCCTACACCTTC
V: TRBV5-1; J: TRBJ2-5; size: .; D: TRBD1; CDR3: CASRARDRGGETQYF; DNA: TGCGCCAGCAGGGCCCGGGACAGGGGCGGCGAGACCCAGTACTTC